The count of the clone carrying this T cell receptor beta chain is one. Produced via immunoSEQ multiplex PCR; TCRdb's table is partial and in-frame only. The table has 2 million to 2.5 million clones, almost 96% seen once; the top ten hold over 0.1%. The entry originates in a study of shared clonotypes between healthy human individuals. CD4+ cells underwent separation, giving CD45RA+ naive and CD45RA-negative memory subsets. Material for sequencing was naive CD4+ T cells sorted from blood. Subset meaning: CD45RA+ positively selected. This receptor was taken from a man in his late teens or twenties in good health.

The CDR3 nucleotides read TGCGCCAGCAGCCCCCGGGACACAACCTACAATGAGCAGTTCTTC. This translates into CASSPRDTTYNEQFF. V usage is TRBV5-1 and J usage is TRBJ2-1, with D tentatively TRBD1 (6 bases). This CDR3 spans 15 amino acids. Deletions cut 4 bases from V and 2 bases from J, with 13 bases between. Germline lookup yields CDR1 SGHRS and CDR2 YFSETQ.